This T cell receptor (beta chain) is drawn from a study of T cell responses to AZD1222 COVID-19 vaccine. In the case of this clone: The target antigen is unknown.

Sequencing was performed with immunoSEQ multiplex PCR; in TCRdb, only in-frame clones are kept and a portion is missing. This table holds about 83,000 clones, about 83% found once. Overall study findings and caveats: Donors were chiefly white British, with a greater number of females, and clonal diversity was perhaps underestimated. The span of vaccine-associated CD4 TCRs extended across spike, with dominance at 160-218 and 743-854.

Sequencing used peripheral blood, obtained on day 0 of AZD1222 vaccination. The receptor comes from an adult in good health.

The CDR3 region is CASSLMAVGHNEQFF. CDR3 in DNA: TGTGCCAGCAGTTTGATGGCGGTTGGGCACAATGAGCAGTTCTTC. V and J are TRBV28 and TRBJ2-1; D is undetermined. The CDR3 contains 15 residues. In germline, CDR1 is MDHEN, CDR2 SYDVKM. The germline V and J ends were trimmed by 3 bases and 5 bases, with 14 bases remaining between them.